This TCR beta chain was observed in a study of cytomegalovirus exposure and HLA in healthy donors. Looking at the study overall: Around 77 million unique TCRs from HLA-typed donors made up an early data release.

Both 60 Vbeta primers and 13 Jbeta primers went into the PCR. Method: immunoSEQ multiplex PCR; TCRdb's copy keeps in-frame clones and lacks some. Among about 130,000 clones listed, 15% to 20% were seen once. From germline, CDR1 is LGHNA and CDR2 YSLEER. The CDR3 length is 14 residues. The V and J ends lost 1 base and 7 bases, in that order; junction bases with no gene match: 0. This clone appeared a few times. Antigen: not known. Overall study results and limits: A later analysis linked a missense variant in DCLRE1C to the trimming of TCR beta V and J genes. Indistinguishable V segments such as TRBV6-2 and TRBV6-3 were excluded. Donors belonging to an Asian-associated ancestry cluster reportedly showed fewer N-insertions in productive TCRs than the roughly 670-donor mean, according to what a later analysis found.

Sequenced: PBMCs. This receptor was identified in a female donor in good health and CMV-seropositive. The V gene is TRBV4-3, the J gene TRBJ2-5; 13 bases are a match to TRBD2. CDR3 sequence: CASSQGTSGRTQYF. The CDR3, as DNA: TGCGCCAGCAGCCAAGGGACTAGCGGGAGGACCCAGTACTTC.